The subject of this entry is one T cell receptor (beta chain). Its specificity is not known. The sample originates from a study of T cells expressing NK-cell markers. Study information: It was sorted CD3+CD56+NKG2C+, CD3+CD56+NKG2C- and CD3+CD56-NKG2C+ T cells that supplied the TCR beta repertoires. Seven of the eight sequenced donors were classified as HCMV-seropositive, and one was classified as seronegative. Study findings and constraints: Unclear, still, was the HCMV specificity of the expanded NKG2C+ T cell clones.

CDR3 length: 13 amino acids. The germline V gene has CDR1 SGHVS and CDR2 FQNEAQ. What made the TCR beta cDNA was 5'RACE template switching with UMIs. Each CDR3 protein gets one entry in TCRdb, which reprocessed the 5' RACE reads and gives no DNA. This listing includes some 110,000 distinct CDR3 sequences. Sequenced: blood T cells: a sorted CD56 or NKG2C T cell subset, CD4+ or CD8+ T cells, or bulk PBMC T cells (not recorded which). The TCR was taken from a woman aged 18-70 years in good health. V is TRBV7-8 and J is TRBJ2-3; the D call of TRBD1 rests on TCRdb alone, since no DNA is present to check it. The CDR3 loop reads CASSLNPPPTQYF.